This TCR beta chain was sequenced in a study of early T cells in non-severe SARS-CoV-2 infection. Study-wide context: The sequenced material was bulk RNA from unsorted whole blood, and its chains were unpaired.

Attached unique molecular identifiers marked individual cDNA molecules. MiXCR was run by TCRdb on the 5' RACE reads, yielding one entry per CDR3 protein. Found here are around 76,000 distinct CDR3 sequences, 12% of them singletons; the top ten hold about 4.2%. Whole-study findings and limits: Sequences matched to VDJdb favored anti-spike CD8 responses, while private and CD4 specificities were missed.

This clonotype came up a few times. Its antigen is currently unknown. The CDR3 length is 14 residues. Trimming took 0 bases from V and 4 from J, leaving 9 bases between them. Germline V CDR1 and CDR2: SGHDN, FVKESK. This TCR was sampled from an adult who was a healthcare worker with PCR-confirmed SARS-CoV-2 infection or an uninfected control (not recorded which). The chain links TRBV14 to TRBJ1-2, with D possibly matching TRBD1 (6 bases). Material for sequencing was whole blood. The CDR3 coding sequence is TGTGCCAGCAGCCAAGACGGGGGCGTCTATGGCTACACCTTC. Amino acid sequence: CASSQDGGVYGYTF.